The 28 T cell receptor beta chains presented below share a single source sample, sequenced in a study of response to subunit inactivated influenza vaccine. Via MiXCR, TCRdb re-called the RT-PCR reads, giving one row per CDR3 protein. The sample gives approximately 500,000 distinct CDR3 sequences, 13% to 15% of which show up once; over 8.5% is in the top ten. Here the sequenced sample was PBMCs from blood, taken 12 days after vaccination. The receptors were gathered from a middle-aged man who received an inactivated influenza vaccine.

CDR3 loop: CASRSSQEASGNTIYF. Here the CDR3 DNA reads TGCGCCAGCAGAAGTTCGCAGGAAGCCTCTGGAAACACCATATATTTT. This rearrangement joins TRBV4-3 to TRBJ1-3; D unresolved. The CDR3 consists of 16 residues. Trimming took off 6 bases at V and 0 bases at J, with 15 bases between the two ends. Germline V CDR1 and CDR2: LGHNA, YSLEER.

This clonotype was seen more than once but under ten times. J is TRBJ1-1 and V is TRBV5-5; D may be TRBD1 (5 bases). The CDR3 runs 15 residues. Germline CDR1 reads SGHKS; CDR2 reads YYEKEE (reference sequence). V was pared by 3 bases and J by 4 bases, with 16 bases between. Written as DNA, the CDR3 is TGTGCCAGCAGCTCAGAACCAGGGAGATCCACTGAAGCTTTCTTT. Protein sequence: CASSSEPGRSTEAFF.

This clonotype has more than one count but fewer than ten. The chain has TRBV20-1 and TRBJ1-5, with 10 positions matching TRBD1. The CDR3 has 16 amino acids. Germline V gives CDR1 DFQATT, CDR2 SNEGSKA (reference sequence). Germline trimming cut 2 bases from V and 6 bases from J; bases unmatched to any gene: 10. The CDR3 is CSARRPGQGVGQPQHF. In nucleotides, the CDR3 is TGCAGTGCTAGAAGGCCCGGACAGGGGGTAGGTCAGCCCCAGCATTTT.

The rearrangement links TRBV27 to TRBJ1-4; D unclear. V was clipped by 1 base and J by 2 bases, with 11 bases between them. From germline, CDR1 is MNHEY and CDR2 SMNVEV (reference sequence). The CDR3 spans 16 residues. CDR3 sequence (DNA): TGTGCCAGCAGTTTATTTTTTAGGGCTACTAATGAAAAACTGTTTTTT. Amino acids: CASSLFFRATNEKLFF.

This chain uses TRBV20-1 with TRBJ2-5, with D perhaps TRBD2 (7 bases). The CDR3 contains 15 residues. V was pared by 2 bases and J by 4 bases, with 17 bases between. Germline CDR1 is DFQATT and CDR2 is SNEGSKA (reference sequence). The CDR3 loop is CSARQPRGRVETQYF. CDR3 nucleotide sequence: TGCAGTGCTAGACAGCCAAGGGGGAGGGTAGAGACCCAGTACTTC.

The chain couples TRBV20-1 to TRBJ2-2, with TRBD2 matching over 12 bases. From germline, CDR1 is DFQATT and CDR2 SNEGSKA (reference sequence). The CDR3 loop spans 17 amino acids. The CDR3 DNA is TGCTGCGCTAGACGGACTAGCGGGATTTTGGGCACCGGGGAGCTGTTTTTT. Its translation: CCARRTSGILGTGELFF.

The chain couples TRBV27 to TRBJ2-1; possible D gene TRBD2, 5 bases. CDR1 and CDR2 (germline): MNHEY, SMNVEV (reference sequence). The CDR3 contains 12 residues. The V end was cut by 7 bases, the J end by 12 bases, with 16 bases between. The DNA of the CDR3 is TGTGCCAGCAAAGGGTTGTTTGAGGGGCAGTTCTTC. Its translation: CASKGLFEGQFF.

The chain has TRBV5-4 and TRBJ2-1; D is uncertain. This CDR3 region has 15 residues. From germline, CDR1 is SGHNT and CDR2 YYREEE (reference sequence). V lost 0 bases, J lost 7 bases, and 14 bases lay in between. The CDR3 here is CASSLAGDLWNEQFF. The CDR3 nucleotides read TGTGCCAGCAGCTTGGCCGGCGACCTGTGGAATGAGCAGTTCTTC.

This clonotype appeared once. Germline and junction disagree at one end, which may indicate a read error. This chain joins TRBV30 and TRBJ1-4; 10 bases are a match to TRBD1. There are 14 residues in the CDR3. CDR1 is GTSNPN, CDR2 SVGIG, per germline (reference sequence). Written as DNA, the CDR3 is TGTGCATGGAGTCGACAGGGGGCGGGTGAAAGACTGTTTTTT. Translating it yields CAWSRQGAGERLFF. Drawing the rest from reference TRBV30 and TRBJ1-4, the complete variable domain is SQTIHQWPATLVQPVGSPLSLECTVEGTSNPNLYWYRQAAGRGLQLLFYSVGIGQISSEVPQNLSASRPQDRQFILSSKKLLLSDSGFYLCAWSRQGAGERLFFGSGTQLSVL.

There are a few counts of this clonotype. The chain carries TRBV12-3 or TRBV12-4 and TRBJ2-4; 7 nucleotides align to TRBD2. V trimming: 7 bases; J trimming: 4 bases; junction bases outside the gene matches: 7. The CDR3 is 14 residues long. Here the CDR3 DNA reads TGTGCCAGCACCGCGACTAGCCTTAAAAACATTCAGTACTTC. This sequence encodes CASTATSLKNIQYF.

This chain joins TRBV30 and TRBJ2-2, with 9 bases identical to TRBD2. V lost 2 bases, J lost 5 bases, and 9 bases stayed unmatched. Germline loops: CDR1 GTSNPN, CDR2 SVGIG (reference sequence). The CDR3 is 16 residues long. As DNA, the CDR3 is TGTGCCTGGAGTCGACGTAGCGGGAGCAGGACCGGGGAGCTGTTTTTT. It encodes CAWSRRSGSRTGELFF. The full variable domain, completed using reference TRBV30 and TRBJ2-2, is SQTIHQWPATLVQPVGSPLSLECTVEGTSNPNLYWYRQAAGRGLQLLFYSVGIGQISSEVPQNLSASRPQDRQFILSSKKLLLSDSGFYLCAWSRRSGSRTGELFFGEGSRLTVL.

This clonotype was counted a few times. The chain links TRBV6-2 or TRBV6-3 to TRBJ1-5; tentative D call: TRBD1 (5 bases). The V and J ends lost 4 bases and 4 bases respectively, with 8 bases between them. CDR1 and CDR2 from the germline V gene are MNHEY and SVGEGT. The CDR3 has 13 residues. CDR3 sequence (DNA): TGTGCCAGCAGTTTTAAGGGGAATCAGCCCCAGCATTTT. This translates into CASSFKGNQPQHF.

Ten or more counts support this clonotype. The chain joins TRBV14 to TRBJ1-1, with D tentatively TRBD1 (5 bases). Between the trimmed V and J ends, which lost 2 bases and 5 bases, there was a span of 9 bases. The germline CDR1 and CDR2 sequences are SGHDN and FVKESK. The length of the CDR3 is 13 residues. CDR3 DNA sequence: TGTGCCAGCAGCCAATTCGGGGCGACTGAAGCTTTCTTT. This sequence encodes CASSQFGATEAFF.

This clonotype was picked up a small number of times. This sequence joins TRBV15 and TRBJ1-1; D possibly corresponds to TRBD1 (6 bases). Germline assignment: CDR1 LNHNV and CDR2 YYDKDF (reference sequence). The V and J ends lost 1 base and 2 bases respectively, with 11 bases between them. CDR3 size: 15 residues. CDR3 DNA: TGTGCCACCAGCAGAGCCACAGGGTCTAACACTGAAGCTTTCTTT. Translating gives CATSRATGSNTEAFF.

The chain links TRBV6-5 to TRBJ2-6; the match to TRBD1 covers 8 bases. The junction had 18 bases not matched to a gene; V was cut back by 2 bases and J by 9 bases. This CDR3 is 19 amino acids long. The V gene's germline CDR1 is MNHEY and CDR2 SVGAGI. DNA for the CDR3: TGTGCCAGCAGTTACCCGGGAAACCTCGGACAGGGAAGTGGCAACGTCCTGACTTTC. Residues: CASSYPGNLGQGSGNVLTF.

This clonotype was detected many times. The gene calls are TRBV10-3 and TRBJ1-4, with a possible D match to TRBD1 (5 bases). Trimming removed 10 bases at V and 6 bases at J, with 12 bases between. This CDR3 contains 12 residues. Germline CDR1 reads ENHRY; CDR2 reads SYGVKD. CDR3 sequence: CATGGDDEKLFF. DNA for the CDR3: TGTGCCACCGGGGGTGATGATGAAAAACTGTTTTTT.

This clonotype was seen only a few times. The gene calls are TRBV4-2 and TRBJ2-3; 9 bases agree with TRBD2. Germline CDR1 and CDR2: LGHNA and YNFKEQ. V was clipped by 0 bases and J by 2 bases; unmatched bases: 6. The CDR3 covers 17 residues. CDR3 coding DNA: TGTGCCAGCAGCCAAGAACCCGCGGGAGGGCTCACAGATACGCAGTATTTT. Translation: CASSQEPAGGLTDTQYF.

The chain recombines TRBV20-1 with TRBJ2-7, with 11 bases that match TRBD1. The junction had 11 bases not matched to a gene; V was cut back by 4 bases and J by 6 bases. The CDR3 consists of 15 residues. Germline V gene sequence: CDR1 DFQATT, CDR2 SNEGSKA (reference sequence). The CDR3 loop is CSAISPGQGGGEQYF. In DNA, the CDR3 is TGCAGTGCTATTTCCCCGGGACAGGGGGGAGGCGAGCAGTACTTC.

This clonotype was detected a few times. The chain has TRBV21-1 and TRBJ2-7; TRBD1 reflects the table's D call only, with no check against the DNA. TRBV21-1 is shown as a pseudogene. The CDR3 totals 16 residues. CDR3 loop: CASSKVVQGAYYEQYF. CDR3 bases: TGTGCCAGCAGCAAAGTCGTACAGGGGGCGTATTACGAGCAGTACTTC.

The chain carries TRBV19 and TRBJ2-7, with TRBD2 matching 9 bases. The germline V gene encodes CDR1 LNHDA and CDR2 SQIVND (reference sequence). V shed 5 bases and J 5 bases; nucleotides not matched to a gene: 10. This CDR3 spans 15 amino acids. The CDR3 here is CASSGGLAYFHEQYF. Here the CDR3 DNA reads TGTGCCAGTAGTGGTGGACTAGCGTACTTCCACGAGCAGTACTTC.

V gene TRBV18 combines with J gene TRBJ2-5; 8 bases fit TRBD1. The germline CDR1 and CDR2 sequences are KGHSH and LQKENI. CDR3 length equals 15 residues. With 3 bases clipped from V and 5 bases from J, the junction kept 8 bases outside the gene matches. CDR3 sequence (DNA): TGTGCCAGCTCACCCCCCCAGCGGACAGGGGAGACCCAGTACTTC. Translated: CASSPPQRTGETQYF.

This clonotype has a handful of counts. This chain connects TRBV4-1 to TRBJ2-1, with D perhaps matching TRBD1 or TRBD2 (5 bases each). The CDR3 covers 22 residues. Germline CDR1 is MGHRA and CDR2 is YSYEKL. Trimming pared 0 bases from V and 5 bases from J, leaving 32 bases between. DNA for the CDR3: TGCGCCAGCAGCCAAGACCCCCCACCGAGGGGCCTTCGGGCTTTACGCGACAATGAGCAGTTCTTC. It encodes CASSQDPPPRGLRALRDNEQFF.

The chain couples TRBV9 to TRBJ2-2; 9 bases fit TRBD1. The CDR3 is 16 amino acids. Germline trimming cut 4 bases from V and 4 bases from J; bases unmatched to any gene: 8. Germline CDR1 and CDR2: SGDLS and YYNGEE. The CDR3 reads CASSSPGQGGTGELFF. In DNA form, the CDR3 reads TGTGCCAGCAGCTCGCCGGGACAGGGCGGCACCGGGGAGCTGTTTTTT.

V gene TRBV29-1 combines with J gene TRBJ2-4; tentative D call: TRBD1 (5 bases). The CDR3 has 12 residues. V was shortened by 4 bases and J by 6 bases, with 10 bases between the two germline ends. The germline gives CDR1 SQVTM, CDR2 ANQGSEA. The CDR3 DNA sequence: TGCAGCGTTGGACAGTCTCTAAACATTCAGTACTTC. As protein: CSVGQSLNIQYF.

This clonotype occurred a few times. CDR3 bases: TGTGCCAGCAGTTCCACCGGGACTTACAGCACAGATACGCAGTATTTT. It translates to CASSSTGTYSTDTQYF. The V and J genes are TRBV6-2 or TRBV6-3 and TRBJ2-3; possible D gene TRBD2, 6 bases. Germline V gene sequence: CDR1 MNHEY, CDR2 SVGEGT. The ends were cut back, 4 bases at V and 0 bases at J, with 14 bases in the middle. CDR3 length: 16 residues.

The gene calls are TRBV20-1 and TRBJ2-1; D may be TRBD1 or TRBD2 (5 bases each). The germline gives CDR1 DFQATT, CDR2 SNEGSKA (reference sequence). Trimming took off 0 bases at V and 3 bases at J, with 15 bases between the two ends. The CDR3 runs 16 residues. The chain's CDR3 is CSARDIAGTIYNEQFF. In nucleotides, the CDR3 is TGCAGTGCTAGAGATATAGCCGGGACCATCTACAATGAGCAGTTCTTC.

This clonotype turned up a few times. V is TRBV28 and J is TRBJ2-7; possible D gene TRBD2, 6 bases. The length of the CDR3 is 14 residues. The V end lost 5 bases, the J end lost 4 bases, and 15 bases lay between the germline ends. Germline V gene sequence: CDR1 MDHEN, CDR2 SYDVKM. DNA for the CDR3: TGTGCCAGCAGTGCCGGCGGGATAAGGTACGAGCAGTACTTC. Translated, it gives CASSAGGIRYEQYF.

This chain connects TRBV28 to TRBJ2-7; tentative D call: TRBD2 (6 bases). The germline gives CDR1 MDHEN, CDR2 SYDVKM. The CDR3 runs to 15 residues. Trimming removed 6 bases at V and 2 bases at J, with 17 bases between. As DNA, the CDR3 is TGTGCCAGCAGCTGGAGGCTAGCGCAGACCTACGAGCAGTACTTC. This encodes CASSWRLAQTYEQYF.